Shown below are 23 T cell receptor beta chains from a single sample sequenced in a study of beta chain features in type 1 diabetes. Points from the study as a whole: Patients with Type 1 diabetes showed moderately but significantly shorter TCRB CDR3s in all four CD4+ subsets.

These receptors lack a known antigen. Sequenced material consisted of expressed TCRB transcripts (all of the isolated RNA was reverse transcribed). Clones were read by immunoSEQ multiplex PCR, and TCRdb kept only the in-frame ones, dropping some. The sample holds about 47,000 clones, roughly 47% seen once. The sequencing sample was made of stem cell memory CD4+ T cells from blood. These receptors came from a man aged 25 to 40 with type 1 diabetes.

This clone was found a few times. The CDR3 sequence: CASSYSRGSYQQFF. Written as DNA, the CDR3 is TGTGCCAGCAGTTACAGTCGGGGGAGTTACCAGCAGTTCTTC. The rearrangement uses TRBV6-5 and TRBJ2-1; tentatively, D is TRBD2 (6 bases). The CDR3 totals 14 residues. V shed 2 bases and J shed 11 bases, with 16 bases lying between them. Germline lookup yields CDR1 MNHEY and CDR2 SVGAGI.

The V and J genes are TRBV11-1 and TRBJ2-1; 9 bases line up with TRBD2. V lost 5 bases, J lost 4 bases, and 9 bases stayed unmatched. The CDR3 contains 16 residues. Germline V gene sequence: CDR1 SGHAT, CDR2 FQDESV (reference sequence). The CDR3 DNA is TGTGCCAGCAGCCCCACCCTAGCGGGGATATACAATGAGCAGTTCTTC. Protein product: CASSPTLAGIYNEQFF.

This clone has just a few counts. This CDR3 reads CASSLGQASDTQYF. Written as DNA, the CDR3 is TGTGCCAGCAGCTTAGGGCAGGCTTCAGATACGCAGTATTTT. This rearrangement joins TRBV7-2 to TRBJ2-3, with D unclear. The germline V gene has CDR1 SGHTA and CDR2 FQGNSA. With 1 base removed from V and 4 bases from J, the gap between germline ends came to 9 bases. CDR3 length equals 14 residues. Supplemented by reference TRBV7-2 and TRBJ2-3, the full variable domain reads GAGVSQSPSNKVTEKGKDVELRCDPISGHTALYWYRQSLGQGLEFLIYFQGNSAPDKSGLPSDRFSAERTGGSVSTLTIQRTQQEDSAVYLCASSLGQASDTQYFGPGTRLTVL.

The chain has TRBV7-2 and TRBJ2-1; possibly TRBD2 for D (5 bases). CDR3 length: 12 amino acids. Germline CDR1 reads SGHTA; CDR2 reads FQGNSA. The V end lost 5 bases, the J end lost 8 bases, and 10 bases lay between the germline ends. The chain's CDR3 is CASSLDWDEQFF. The CDR3, as DNA: TGTGCCAGCAGCCTGGACTGGGATGAGCAGTTCTTC. The variable domain in full, with the rest retrieved from reference TRBV7-2 and TRBJ2-1, is GAGVSQSPSNKVTEKGKDVELRCDPISGHTALYWYRQSLGQGLEFLIYFQGNSAPDKSGLPSDRFSAERTGGSVSTLTIQRTQQEDSAVYLCASSLDWDEQFFGPGTRLTVL.

This clone was seen only a few times. V usage is TRBV20-1 and J usage is TRBJ2-7; possible D gene TRBD1, 7 bases. Germline lookup yields CDR1 DFQATT and CDR2 SNEGSKA (reference sequence). CDR3 length: 11 amino acids. V was pared by 7 bases and J by 7 bases, with 14 bases between. The CDR3 loop reads CSGTQGREQYF. DNA for the CDR3: TGCAGTGGCACACAGGGGAGGGAGCAGTACTTC.

V usage is TRBV18 and J usage is TRBJ1-1, with 8 bases that match TRBD1. Trimming removed 3 bases from V and 0 bases from J; junction bases left unmatched: 3. Germline V gene lookup returns CDR1 KGHSH and CDR2 LQKENI. The CDR3 contains 15 residues. The CDR3 sequence is CASSPRTGLNTEAFF. The CDR3 DNA is TGTGCCAGCTCACCGCGGACAGGGTTGAACACTGAAGCTTTCTTT.

The rearrangement joins TRBV12-5 to TRBJ2-1; TRBD2 is a possible D gene (5 bases). V was pared by 0 bases and J by 0 bases, with 9 bases between. CDR3 length equals 16 residues. Germline V gene data show CDR1 as LGHNT and CDR2 as FRNRAP. CDR3 protein: CASGLVLGSSYNEQFF. The CDR3, as DNA: TGTGCTAGTGGTTTGGTACTGGGGAGCTCCTACAATGAGCAGTTCTTC. The full variable domain, completed using reference TRBV12-5 and TRBJ2-1, is DARVTQTPRHKVTEMGQEVTMRCQPILGHNTVFWYRQTMMQGLELLAYFRNRAPLDDSGMPKDRFSAEMPDATLATLKIQPSEPRDSAVYFCASGLVLGSSYNEQFFGPGTRLTVL.

The chain employs TRBV7-2 and TRBJ1-5, with TRBD1 as a possible D gene (6 bases). Per the germline V gene, CDR1 is SGHTA and CDR2 is FQGNSA. The germline V and J ends were trimmed by 6 bases and 7 bases, with 19 bases remaining between them. CDR3 length equals 15 residues. The CDR3 nucleotides read TGTGCCAGCAGTTACACGGGGGGCAACAGGCAGCCCCAGCATTTT. Protein product: CASSYTGGNRQPQHF.

This clone was counted between two and nine times. The chain joins TRBV27 to TRBJ2-1; the match to TRBD2 covers 7 bases. The CDR3 consists of 15 residues. Germline CDR1 reads MNHEY; CDR2 reads SMNVEV (reference sequence). V was clipped by 3 bases and J by 0 bases; unmatched bases: 2. In nucleotides, the CDR3 is TGTGCCAGCAGTTTGCGGGGGAGCTCCTACAATGAGCAGTTCTTC. This encodes CASSLRGSSYNEQFF.

The gene calls are TRBV30 and TRBJ2-2; a weak D match, TRBD2 (5 bases). The CDR3 has 13 residues. In germline, CDR1 is GTSNPN, CDR2 SVGIG (reference sequence). Trimming left V 3 bases short and J 3 bases short, with 8 bases between. This CDR3 is CAWRLVYTGELFF. The DNA for the CDR3 is TGTGCCTGGAGACTAGTTTACACCGGGGAGCTGTTTTTT.

This chain joins TRBV5-1 and TRBJ2-7, with a weak D call TRBD2 (7 bases). The CDR3 is 13 amino acids. Trimming removed 3 bases from V and 7 bases from J, with 14 bases in between. From germline, CDR1 is SGHRS and CDR2 YFSETQ. The CDR3 protein is CASSWEGGGEQYF. The DNA for the CDR3 is TGCGCCAGCAGCTGGGAAGGGGGAGGGGAGCAGTACTTC.

The CDR3 DNA reads as TGTGCCAGCAGCCCCTACCCGTCTAGCGGGGGCTACGAGCAGTACTTC. This codes for CASSPYPSSGGYEQYF. J is TRBJ2-7 and V is TRBV5-4; 10 nucleotides align to TRBD2. The CDR3 totals 16 residues. J was trimmed by 3 bases and V by 4 bases; bases with no gene match: 10. Germline V gene sequence: CDR1 SGHNT, CDR2 YYREEE (reference sequence).

This clone was counted only a few times. V and J are TRBV5-1 and TRBJ1-2; possible D gene TRBD1, 6 bases. Trimming removed 4 bases from V and 4 bases from J, with 11 bases in between. This CDR3 spans 13 amino acids. Per the germline V gene, CDR1 is SGHRS and CDR2 is YFSETQ. CDR3 in amino acids: CASSPDSLYGYTF. The CDR3 DNA is TGCGCCAGCAGCCCGGACAGCCTCTATGGCTACACCTTC.

This chain joins TRBV28 and TRBJ1-1, with D possibly matching TRBD1 (6 bases). Germline CDR1 and CDR2: MDHEN and SYDVKM. The CDR3 has 15 amino acids. V lost 4 bases, J lost 4 bases, and 16 bases lay in between. CDR3 loop: CASSSVQGGRTEAFF. CDR3 bases: TGTGCCAGCAGTTCTGTACAGGGTGGGCGCACTGAAGCTTTCTTT.

The chain has TRBV2 and TRBJ1-1; D unclear. The CDR3 is 14 residues long. Trimming pared 5 bases from V and 3 bases from J, leaving 13 bases between. Germline V lookup: CDR1 SNHLY, CDR2 FYNNEI. This chain's CDR3 is CASSLTARDTEAFF. The DNA of the CDR3 is TGTGCCAGCAGTCTTACTGCTCGGGACACTGAAGCTTTCTTT.

This clone was counted only a few times. The chain joins TRBV30 to TRBJ1-3, with a possible D match to TRBD1 (6 bases). Germline-derived CDR1 and CDR2 are GTSNPN and SVGIG (reference sequence). The V end was cut by 4 bases, the J end by 8 bases, with 15 bases between. The CDR3 spans 13 residues. The CDR3 DNA follows: TGTGCCTGGAAAAACAGGGCGACGGACACCATATATTTT. Translation gives CAWKNRATDTIYF. Full variable domain (rest looked up from reference TRBV30 and TRBJ1-3): SQTIHQWPATLVQPVGSPLSLECTVEGTSNPNLYWYRQAAGRGLQLLFYSVGIGQISSEVPQNLSASRPQDRQFILSSKKLLLSDSGFYLCAWKNRATDTIYFGEGSWLTVV.

V gene TRBV5-4 combines with J gene TRBJ2-3; D gene unclear. Trimming removed 2 bases from V and 1 base from J, with 8 bases in between. CDR3 length: 14 amino acids. Germline CDR1 is SGHNT and CDR2 is YYREEE (reference sequence). CDR3 bases: TGTGCCAGCAGCTTTGGTCAGGGCACAGATACGCAGTATTTT. Translated, it gives CASSFGQGTDTQYF.

The chain recombines TRBV9 with TRBJ2-1, with 8 bases lining up with TRBD2. The V segment lost 3 bases and the J segment 2 bases; nucleotides outside the gene matches: 1. Germline loops: CDR1 SGDLS, CDR2 YYNGEE. The CDR3 contains 14 residues. The CDR3 sequence is CASSAGRAYNEQFF. CDR3 nucleotide sequence: TGTGCCAGCAGCGCCGGGAGGGCCTACAATGAGCAGTTCTTC.

This clone was seen a few times. The chain uses TRBV10-3 and TRBJ1-2; D might be TRBD1 (6 bases). Germline-derived CDR1 and CDR2 are ENHRY and SYGVKD. The CDR3 runs 12 residues. V gave up 11 bases and J gave up 1 base, with 11 bases separating them. The CDR3 region has the DNA TGTGCCTCCCGGACAGATAACTATGGCTACACCTTC. Translated, it gives CASRTDNYGYTF.

The chain uses TRBV11-3 and TRBJ2-3, with D possibly matching TRBD2 (5 bases). CDR3 length equals 12 residues. The germline V gene encodes CDR1 SGHNT and CDR2 YENEEA. The V and J ends lost 1 base and 8 bases respectively, with 7 bases between them. CDR3 DNA: TGTGCCAGCAGCTTAGGTGGAGGTACGCAGTATTTT. The encoded protein is CASSLGGGTQYF.

The chain couples TRBV18 to TRBJ2-2, with D possibly being TRBD1 (5 bases). This CDR3 spans 14 amino acids. In germline, CDR1 is KGHSH, CDR2 LQKENI. Trimming left V 5 bases short and J 4 bases short, with 11 bases between. The CDR3 nucleotides read TGTGCCAGCTCAATTTTGGACATCACCGGGGAGCTGTTTTTT. Translating gives CASSILDITGELFF.

In its sample, this clone was seen a few times. The chain carries TRBV7-2 and TRBJ1-2; D may be TRBD1 (5 bases). The CDR3 consists of 13 residues. CDR1 is SGHTA, CDR2 FQGNSA, per germline. Trimming left V 4 bases short and J 3 bases short, with 9 bases between. The CDR3 spells CASSSGVYYGYTF. CDR3 bases: TGTGCCAGCAGCTCGGGGGTATACTATGGCTACACCTTC.

This clone came up a few times. This chain uses TRBV11-1 with TRBJ2-7; TRBD1 matches 10 bases. The CDR3 extends over 17 amino acids. Germline CDR1 is SGHAT and CDR2 is FQDESV (reference sequence). The trim removed 2 bases at V and 3 bases at J, leaving 10 bases unmatched. CDR3 loop: CASSLPRGQGPFYEQYF. The CDR3, as DNA: TGTGCCAGCAGCTTACCCAGGGGACAGGGGCCCTTCTACGAGCAGTACTTC.